This TCR beta chain was sequenced during a study of blood T cells in healthy people across ages. V lost 6 bases and J lost 8, with 11 bases in between. This CDR3 is 12 amino acids long. Alongside a J-beta primer mix, a sample-barcoded 5' primer served in a second PCR lasting roughly 6 to 12 cycles. Carrying 12 random nucleotides, a template-switch adaptor labeled each individual cDNA molecule. At least 3 million CDR3-containing paired-end reads were obtained per sample. TCRdb used MiXCR to reprocess the 5' RACE reads, holding one entry per CDR3 protein. Among about 900,000 distinct CDR3 sequences, roughly 48% were seen once, and the ten largest hold around 15%.

The source is a man between 25 and 39 years old in good health. The V and J genes are TRBV12-3 or TRBV12-4 and TRBJ2-1, with D perhaps TRBD2 (6 bases). Material: blood. The CDR3 nucleotides are TGTGCCAGCAGATTGAGGAGGGATGAGCAGTTCTTC. Its translation is CASRLRRDEQFF.